This entry lists 2 T cell receptor beta chains sequenced from one sample in a study of beta chain features in type 1 diabetes. The authors reverse transcribed all of the isolated RNA, so sequencing captured expressed TCRB transcripts. This table comes from immunoSEQ multiplex PCR, and its TCRdb copy is limited to in-frame clones, with some not included. Found here are 300,000 to 400,000 clones, around 10% of them singletons; the top ten hold more than 0.015%. Specimen: naive CD4+ T cells from blood. The receptor set was obtained from a woman in her twenties or thirties in good health.

The chain couples TRBV23-1 to TRBJ2-7, with 8 bases aligning to TRBD1. TRBV23-1 is an ORF; its function is uncertain. Germline trimming cut 8 bases from V and 2 bases from J; bases unmatched to any gene: 8. The CDR3 consists of 14 residues. The CDR3, as DNA: TGCGCCAGCGGGGGGACAGGAGCCACCTACGAGCAGTACTTC. Translated: CASGGTGATYEQYF.

This clone occurred a few times. The CDR3 bases are TGTGCCAGCAGCCCCCGGGACACCCTGGGAGTTCGGGCTTTCTTT. It is translated as CASSPRDTLGVRAFF. The rearrangement uses TRBV7-9 and TRBJ1-1; the D gene is possibly TRBD1 (6 bases). The germline CDR1 and CDR2 sequences are SEHNR and FQNEAQ (reference sequence). The CDR3 is 15 amino acids. The germline V and J ends were trimmed by 5 bases and 11 bases, with 24 bases remaining between them.